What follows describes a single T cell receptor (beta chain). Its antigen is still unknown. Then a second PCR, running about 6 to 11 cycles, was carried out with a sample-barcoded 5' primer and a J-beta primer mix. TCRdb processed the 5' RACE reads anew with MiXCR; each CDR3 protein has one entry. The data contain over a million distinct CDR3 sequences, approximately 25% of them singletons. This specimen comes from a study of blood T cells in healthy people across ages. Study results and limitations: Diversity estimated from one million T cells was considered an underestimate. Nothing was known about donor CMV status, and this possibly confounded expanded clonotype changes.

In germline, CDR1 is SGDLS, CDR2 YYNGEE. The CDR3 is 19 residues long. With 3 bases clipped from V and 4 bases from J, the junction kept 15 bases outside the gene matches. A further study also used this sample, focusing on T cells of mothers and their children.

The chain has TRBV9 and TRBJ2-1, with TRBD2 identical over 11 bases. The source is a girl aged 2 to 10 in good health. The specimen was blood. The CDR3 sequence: CASSAPTLAGGLTYNEQFF. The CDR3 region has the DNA TGTGCCAGCAGCGCTCCCACCCTAGCGGGGGGCCTAACTTACAATGAGCAGTTCTTC.